This T cell receptor (beta chain) came from a study of cytomegalovirus exposure and HLA in healthy donors. Study results and caveats: Earlier analysis looked at TCR beta V segments, and most were productive about 87% or about 30% of the time. Clonal expansion, a later analysis showed, was greater in HLA-associated TCR beta chains than in equally common others. Presence/absence analyses assumed roughly uniform sequencing depth across donors, which may not hold.

The CDR3 sequence is 13 residues long. V lost 5 bases and J 7 bases, leaving 15 bases between the germline ends. CDR1 is GTSNPN, CDR2 SVGIG, per germline (reference sequence). A remark on this clone: What it binds is unknown.

13 Jbeta primers and 60 Vbeta primers were used for the PCR. The method was immunoSEQ multiplex PCR; TCRdb's version includes in-frame clones alone and lacks a portion of them. Here the sample spans about 130,000 clones, approximately 82% being singletons. The chain carries TRBV30 and TRBJ1-5, with D unclear. The TCR was taken from a man aged 45-65 years in good health and CMV-seronegative. Sequencing was carried out using PBMCs. In nucleotides, the CDR3 is TGTGCCTGGTCCTTTGAGGTCGGCCAGCCCCAGCATTTT. It translates to CAWSFEVGQPQHF. The full variable domain, its missing parts supplied by reference TRBV30 and TRBJ1-5, is SQTIHQWPATLVQPVGSPLSLECTVEGTSNPNLYWYRQAAGRGLQLLFYSVGIGQISSEVPQNLSASRPQDRQFILSSKKLLLSDSGFYLCAWSFEVGQPQHFGDGTRLSIL.